The 23 T cell receptor beta chains below were found in one sample sequenced in a study of blood T cell repertoires in COVID-19. The assay was immunoSEQ multiplex PCR, and TCRdb's table has in-frame clones only and misses some. This table holds about 66,000 clones, about nine tenths found once. Sequencing was performed on peripheral blood. These receptors were obtained from a human donor in a cohort sampled during active COVID-19.

This clone has more than one count but fewer than ten. This sequence joins TRBV7-9 and TRBJ2-5; D possibly corresponds to TRBD2 (6 bases). The CDR3 is made up of 15 amino acids. Per germline, CDR1 SEHNR and CDR2 FQNEAQ (reference sequence). Trimming took off 2 bases at V and 5 bases at J, with 15 bases between the two ends. CDR3 loop: CASSLPWGDGETQYF. Here the CDR3 DNA reads TGTGCCAGCAGCTTACCTTGGGGGGATGGGGAGACCCAGTACTTC.

The chain carries TRBV19 and TRBJ1-1; no clear D. The germline V and J ends were trimmed by 8 bases and 5 bases, with 12 bases remaining between them. Germline-derived CDR1 and CDR2 are LNHDA and SQIVND (reference sequence). This CDR3 has 12 residues. CDR3 coding DNA: TGTGCCAGTGCAAGACTGCAGACTGAAGCTTTCTTT. Translation gives CASARLQTEAFF.

This clone was picked up a small number of times. The V call is TRBV6-6, the J call TRBJ1-6; 9 bases fit TRBD1. V trimming: 7 bases; J trimming: 5 bases; junction bases outside the gene matches: 3. CDR1 and CDR2 from the germline V gene are MNHNY and SVGAGI (reference sequence). The CDR3 has 14 amino acids. The CDR3 DNA sequence: TGTGCCAGCAAAGACAGGGGGGATAATTCACCCCTCCACTTT. Its protein is CASKDRGDNSPLHF.

This chain joins TRBV28 and TRBJ2-1; no clear D gene. CDR1 is MDHEN, CDR2 SYDVKM, per germline. The CDR3 has 16 amino acids. V dropped 5 bases and J dropped 1 base, with 15 bases sitting between them. The CDR3 spells CASSRTLVVSYNEQFF. The DNA of the CDR3 is TGTGCCAGCAGTCGAACGCTAGTGGTTTCCTACAATGAGCAGTTCTTC.

V and J are TRBV24-1 and TRBJ2-7; TRBD2 matches at 15 bases. The CDR3 contains 19 residues. Losses at the gene ends were 1 base for V and 3 bases for J; bases not matched to a gene: 9. Germline assignment: CDR1 KGHDR and CDR2 SFDVKD. CDR3 sequence (DNA): TGTGCCACCAGTGATTTTACCGGGACTAGCGGGAGGACTGACTACGAGCAGTACTTC. Translation: CATSDFTGTSGRTDYEQYF.

The rearrangement links TRBV9 to TRBJ2-5; TRBD2 agrees at 11 bases. The CDR3 covers 16 residues. V shed 1 base and J 2 bases; nucleotides not matched to a gene: 4. CDR1 and CDR2 (germline): SGDLS, YYNGEE. The CDR3 region has the DNA TGTGCCAGCAGCGTACGGGGACTAGCGGTACAAGAGACCCAGTACTTC. This sequence encodes CASSVRGLAVQETQYF.

The chain uses TRBV5-1 and TRBJ1-5; D unresolved. Trimming cost V 2 bases and J 3 bases, with 9 bases left between them. CDR1 and CDR2 from the germline V gene are SGHRS and YFSETQ. The CDR3 is 14 residues long. The CDR3 here is CASSFEGYNQPQHF. The CDR3 DNA reads as TGCGCCAGCAGCTTCGAGGGTTACAATCAGCCCCAGCATTTT.

The sample holds a few counts of this clone. The CDR3 coding sequence is TGCGCCAGCAGCCATACCGGTCCAAGCTCCTACGAGCAGTACTTC. Translation: CASSHTGPSSYEQYF. The chain carries TRBV5-1 and TRBJ2-7; the D is unclear. The length of the CDR3 is 15 residues. V dropped 4 bases and J dropped 0 bases, with 14 bases sitting between them. Germline V lookup: CDR1 SGHRS, CDR2 YFSETQ.

This clone was detected once. V is TRBV6-6 and J is TRBJ1-3, with 12 nucleotides matching TRBD1. V dropped 7 bases and J dropped 0; count of bases not matched to a gene: 10. CDR3 size: 18 residues. Germline V gene sequence: CDR1 MNHNY, CDR2 SVGAGI (reference sequence). CDR3 region: CASIRDGTGGSSGNTIYF. As DNA, the CDR3 is TGTGCCAGCATTCGAGATGGGACAGGGGGCTCCTCTGGAAACACCATATATTTT.

The chain links TRBV11-2 to TRBJ1-3, with TRBD1 matching 9 bases. V trimming: 7 bases; J trimming: 8 bases; junction bases outside the gene matches: 12. The CDR3 covers 15 residues. The germline V gene encodes CDR1 SGHAT and CDR2 FQNNGV. Here the CDR3 DNA reads TGTGCCAGCAACGACAGGGGGGCTTTGGTGGACACCATATATTTT. Translating it yields CASNDRGALVDTIYF. Looking up the rest from reference TRBV11-2 and TRBJ1-3 gives the full variable domain: EAGVAQSPRYKIIEKRQSVAFWCNPISGHATLYWYQQILGQGPKLLIQFQNNGVVDDSQLPKDRFSAERLKGVDSTLKIQPAKLEDSAVYLCASNDRGALVDTIYFGEGSWLTVV.

The rearrangement joins TRBV9 to TRBJ2-5; 9 nucleotides match TRBD2. The J segment lost 1 base and the V segment lost 3 bases, leaving 16 bases of the junction unmatched. The V gene's germline CDR1 is SGDLS and CDR2 YYNGEE. This CDR3 has 19 amino acids. The CDR3 DNA reads TGTGCCAGCAGCGCCAGGACTAGCGAGACAGGAGTGCTCCAAGAGACCCAGTACTTC. Translated, it gives CASSARTSETGVLQETQYF.

The genes are TRBV19 and TRBJ1-1; D is undetermined. CDR3 length: 15 residues. Trimming took 9 bases from V and 5 from J, leaving 22 bases between them. Looked up from germline, CDR1 is LNHDA and CDR2 is SQIVND (reference sequence). CDR3 sequence (DNA): TGTGCCAGCCGTATTTGGGTGGGTTTGACAACTGAAGCTTTCTTT. It codes for CASRIWVGLTTEAFF.

This rearrangement joins TRBV7-3 to TRBJ2-3, with D perhaps TRBD2 (5 bases). This CDR3 is 15 amino acids long. The germline V and J ends were trimmed by 5 bases and 0 bases, with 12 bases remaining between them. Germline lookup yields CDR1 SGHTA and CDR2 FQGTGA. The CDR3 loop is CASSASRGSTDTQYF. For the CDR3, the DNA is TGTGCCAGCAGCGCATCAAGAGGGAGCACAGATACGCAGTATTTT.

This sequence joins TRBV13 and TRBJ1-1, with D uncertain. The CDR3 totals 13 residues. Germline loops: CDR1 PRHDT, CDR2 FYEKMQ (reference sequence). The germline V and J ends were trimmed by 2 bases and 3 bases, with 7 bases remaining between them. CDR3 nucleotide sequence: TGTGCCAGCAGCTTAAAGCCGCACACTGAAGCTTTCTTT. It is translated as CASSLKPHTEAFF.

The chain uses TRBV27 and TRBJ1-5; 7 nucleotides match TRBD1. V shed 5 bases, J shed 5 bases, and the junction held 6 bases outside the gene matches. CDR3 length: 14 residues. Germline V lookup: CDR1 MNHEY, CDR2 SMNVEV (reference sequence). The CDR3 bases are TGTGCCAGCAGTCGACAGGGTAGGGATCAGCCCCAGCATTTT. Translation gives CASSRQGRDQPQHF.

The chain couples TRBV24-1 to TRBJ2-5; the D gene is possibly TRBD2 (5 bases). The CDR3 extends over 13 amino acids. With 7 bases removed from V and 5 bases from J, the gap between germline ends came to 13 bases. CDR1 and CDR2 from the germline V gene are KGHDR and SFDVKD. DNA of the CDR3: TGTGCCACCAGCAGTTCCCCGGGGGAGACCCAGTACTTC. As protein: CATSSSPGETQYF.

The chain uses TRBV18 and TRBJ2-6, with TRBD1 matching 8 bases. Germline loops: CDR1 KGHSH, CDR2 LQKENI. The V gene end was trimmed by 3 bases and the J gene end by 0 bases; junction bases not matched to a gene: 16. The CDR3 contains 21 residues. DNA of the CDR3: TGTGCCAGCTCACCGAGAGGACAGGGTGAAAGTAAAAGCTCTGGGGCCAACGTCCTGACTTTC. As protein: CASSPRGQGESKSSGANVLTF.

J is TRBJ1-5 and V is TRBV27, with 7 bases matching TRBD1. The V gene end was trimmed by 5 bases and the J gene end by 8 bases; junction bases not matched to a gene: 15. This CDR3 has 16 residues. CDR1 and CDR2 from the germline V gene are MNHEY and SMNVEV (reference sequence). This CDR3 reads CASSRQGERMDEPQHF. The CDR3, as DNA: TGTGCCAGCAGTAGACAGGGTGAGAGAATGGATGAGCCCCAGCATTTT.

The chain is built from TRBV28 and TRBJ1-4; weak D call: TRBD1 (6 bases). Trimming pared 0 bases from V and 7 bases from J, leaving 12 bases between. Germline V gives CDR1 MDHEN, CDR2 SYDVKM. The CDR3 has 15 amino acids. This CDR3 reads CASSLWGEGGEKLFF. CDR3 DNA sequence: TGTGCCAGCAGTTTATGGGGGGAAGGGGGTGAAAAACTGTTTTTT.

The chain combines TRBV7-2 with TRBJ1-2; no clear D gene. The CDR3 extends over 14 amino acids. Per the germline V gene, CDR1 is SGHTA and CDR2 is FQGNSA. Trimming shortened V by 0 bases and J by 1 base, and 6 bases separated the two germline ends. The CDR3 protein is CASSLAGSNYGYTF. DNA of the CDR3: TGTGCCAGCAGCTTAGCGGGCAGTAACTATGGCTACACCTTC.

The gene calls are TRBV4-1 and TRBJ2-2; 10 bases line up with TRBD1. The V gene's germline CDR1 is MGHRA and CDR2 YSYEKL. The CDR3 is 18 amino acids. Trimming at V came to 4 bases and at J to 3 bases, leaving 11 bases not matched to a gene. CDR3 protein: CASSLLNSGTGDTGELFF. The CDR3 DNA sequence: TGCGCCAGCAGCCTCCTCAACTCCGGGACAGGGGACACCGGGGAGCTGTTTTTT.

This chain uses TRBV7-2 with TRBJ2-2; 11 bases align to TRBD2. Germline V gene lookup returns CDR1 SGHTA and CDR2 FQGNSA. The CDR3 contains 16 residues. Trimming cost V 5 bases and J 3 bases; bases outside gene matches: 5. As DNA, the CDR3 is TGTGCCAGCAGCCCTTTAGCGGGGGGGGACACCGGGGAGCTGTTTTTT. Translated: CASSPLAGGDTGELFF.

This rearrangement joins TRBV9 to TRBJ2-2, with 9 bases identical to TRBD2. Trimming at V came to 4 bases and at J to 0 bases, leaving 7 bases not matched to a gene. Germline CDR1 SGDLS, CDR2 YYNGEE. This CDR3 is 17 amino acids long. This chain's CDR3 is CASSTRGGAANTGELFF. The CDR3 region has the DNA TGTGCCAGCAGCACCCGCGGGGGGGCCGCGAACACCGGGGAGCTGTTTTTT.